The 27 T cell receptor beta chains below all came from one sample that was sequenced in a study of cytomegalovirus exposure and HLA in healthy donors. This PCR relied on a set of 60 Vbeta primers and 13 Jbeta primers. TCRdb's copy holds only in-frame clones and misses some; the assay was immunoSEQ multiplex PCR. The sample contains about 210,000 clones, roughly 77% of which appear only once. Source material: PBMCs. The source is a man aged 40-49 years in good health and CMV-seropositive.

This chain joins TRBV2 and TRBJ1-1, with D uncertain. In germline, CDR1 is SNHLY, CDR2 FYNNEI. The length of the CDR3 is 13 residues. The V end lost 2 bases, the J end lost 6 bases, and 10 bases lay between the germline ends. In DNA form, the CDR3 reads TGTGCCAGCAGTGAAAATTGGGCATCTGAAGCTTTCTTT. Protein: CASSENWASEAFF. Combining the CDR3 with reference TRBV2 and TRBJ1-1 gives the whole variable domain EPEVTQTPSHQVTQMGQEVILRCVPISNHLYFYWYRQILGQKVEFLVSFYNNEISEKSEIFDDQFSVERPDGSNFTLKIRSTKLEDSAMYFCASSENWASEAFFGQGTRLTVV.

This rearrangement joins TRBV6-6 to TRBJ2-1; unclear D gene. This CDR3 has 14 amino acids. V gave up 6 bases and J gave up 0 bases, with 9 bases separating them. The germline gives CDR1 MNHNY, CDR2 SVGAGI (reference sequence). The CDR3 is CASRRSNSYNEQFF. The CDR3 bases are TGTGCCAGCAGACGGTCAAACTCCTACAATGAGCAGTTCTTC.

This clone was recorded only once. The rearrangement links TRBV15 to TRBJ2-1, with D hard to call. CDR1 is LNHNV and CDR2 is YYDKDF in the germline V gene (reference sequence). V was clipped by 4 bases and J by 10 bases, with 17 bases between them. CDR3 size: 14 residues. DNA of the CDR3: TGTGCCACCAGCAACCACCACTTGGTCGGGGAGCAGTTCTTC. Amino acid sequence: CATSNHHLVGEQFF. The variable domain in full, completed from reference TRBV15 and TRBJ2-1, reads DAMVIQNPRYQVTQFGKPVTLSCSQTLNHNVMYWYQQKSSQAPKLLFHYYDKDFNNEADTPDNFQSRRPNTSFCFLDIRSPGLGDTAMYLCATSNHHLVGEQFFGPGTRLTVL.

V usage is TRBV10-3 and J usage is TRBJ2-5, with 7 bases that match TRBD2. The V gene end was trimmed by 4 bases and the J gene end by 2 bases; junction bases not matched to a gene: 13. CDR1 ENHRY and CDR2 SYGVKD come from the germline V gene. This CDR3 contains 17 residues. The CDR3 DNA is TGTGCCATCAGTGGACAAGAATTAGCGGGCCCACAAGAGACCCAGTACTTC. It translates to CAISGQELAGPQETQYF.

The chain links TRBV27 to TRBJ2-5; D may be TRBD1 (6 bases). The J call may be mistaken, given a closer DNA end match to TRBJ2-7. CDR3 size: 16 residues. Germline assignment: CDR1 MNHEY and CDR2 SMNVEV (reference sequence). The CDR3 coding sequence is TGTGCCAGCAGTTTAAGTTTTAACAGGGCCCATTACGAGCAGTACTTC. Its translation is CASSLSFNRAHYEQYF.

The chain employs TRBV7-3 and TRBJ2-5; possibly TRBD2 for D (6 bases). CDR3 size: 16 residues. V was pared by 1 base and J by 4 bases, with 16 bases between. From germline, CDR1 is SGHTA and CDR2 FQGTGA. The CDR3 bases are TGTGCCAGCAGCTTAAGACCTAGCGTAGATGGAGAGACCCAGTACTTC. Amino acid sequence: CASSLRPSVDGETQYF.

The V gene is TRBV6-5, the J gene TRBJ1-2; D uncertain. V lost 5 bases and J 8 bases, leaving 15 bases between the germline ends. Germline values: CDR1 MNHEY, CDR2 SVGAGI. The CDR3 is 13 residues long. The CDR3 sequence is CASSPGLTGGYTF. CDR3 nucleotides: TGTGCCAGCAGTCCTGGCCTGACTGGGGGCTACACCTTC.

The chain recombines TRBV5-1 with TRBJ1-3; unclear D gene. The germline gives CDR1 SGHRS, CDR2 YFSETQ. This CDR3 contains 15 residues. V lost 2 bases and J 1 base, leaving 10 bases between the germline ends. CDR3 sequence (DNA): TGCGCCAGCAGCTTTGGGGAGGGATCTGGAAACACCATATATTTT. It is translated as CASSFGEGSGNTIYF.

This rearrangement joins TRBV6-5 to TRBJ2-7, with 12 nucleotides matching TRBD2. After removal of 5 bases from V and 1 base from J, the junction contained 3 bases not matched to a gene. There are 15 residues in the CDR3. CDR1 and CDR2 from the germline V gene are MNHEY and SVGAGI. The CDR3 DNA is TGTGCCAGCAGTCGTCTAGCGGGAGGGTCCTACGAGCAGTACTTC. Amino acid sequence: CASSRLAGGSYEQYF.

The chain combines TRBV4-2 with TRBJ2-1; 9 bases are a match to TRBD2. CDR3 size: 16 residues. V trimming: 1 base; J trimming: 3 bases; junction bases outside the gene matches: 4. The germline CDR1 and CDR2 sequences are LGHNA and YNFKEQ. The CDR3: CASSQVPSGIYNEQFF. CDR3 in DNA: TGTGCCAGCAGCCAAGTACCTAGCGGGATCTACAATGAGCAGTTCTTC.

This sequence joins TRBV28 and TRBJ2-7; D may be TRBD2 (5 bases). With 2 bases removed from V and 6 bases from J, the gap between germline ends came to 14 bases. Per germline, CDR1 MDHEN and CDR2 SYDVKM. The CDR3 spans 14 residues. The DNA for the CDR3 is TGTGCCAGCAGTTTAAGCGGACCGTCGTTCGAGCAGTACTTC. Residues: CASSLSGPSFEQYF.

The genes are TRBV5-1 and TRBJ2-1, with D maybe TRBD1 (6 bases). With 2 bases removed from V and 2 bases from J, the gap between germline ends came to 14 bases. Looked up from germline, CDR1 is SGHRS and CDR2 is YFSETQ. The CDR3 length is 16 residues. The DNA of the CDR3 is TGCGCCAGCAGCTTAGCAGTAAGGGGGACCTACAATGAGCAGTTCTTC. Its protein is CASSLAVRGTYNEQFF.

The rearrangement joins TRBV7-9 to TRBJ1-1, with TRBD1 matching over 7 bases. Germline assignment: CDR1 SEHNR and CDR2 FQNEAQ (reference sequence). The length of the CDR3 is 13 residues. The V segment lost 7 bases and the J segment 7 bases; nucleotides outside the gene matches: 9. The CDR3 bases are TGTGCCAGCACCATTGGACAGGCGGTTGAAGCTTTCTTT. This codes for CASTIGQAVEAFF.

The chain recombines TRBV6-1 with TRBJ2-7; TRBD1 matches at 7 bases. Germline values: CDR1 MNHNS, CDR2 SASEGT. The V and J ends lost 2 bases and 6 bases, in that order; junction bases with no gene match: 4. This CDR3 contains 13 residues. CDR3 sequence reads: CASSERGGLEQYF. In DNA form, the CDR3 reads TGTGCCAGCAGTGAACGAGGGGGCCTCGAGCAGTACTTC.

This clone was observed a handful of times. V usage is TRBV5-1 and J usage is TRBJ2-7; TRBD2 matches at 11 bases. This CDR3 is 15 amino acids long. Germline CDR1 SGHRS, CDR2 YFSETQ. The trim removed 2 bases at V and 2 bases at J, leaving 3 bases unmatched. CDR3 sequence reads: CASSLGTSGPYEQYF. CDR3 DNA: TGCGCCAGCAGCTTAGGGACTAGCGGCCCCTACGAGCAGTACTTC.

V gene TRBV4-3 combines with J gene TRBJ2-5; D is ambiguous. CDR1 LGHNA and CDR2 YSLEER come from the germline V gene. Trimming took off 3 bases at V and 0 bases at J, with 8 bases between the two ends. CDR3 length equals 14 residues. CDR3 nucleotide sequence: TGCGCCAGCAGCCAGGTTCGCGACCAAGAGACCCAGTACTTC. Translating it yields CASSQVRDQETQYF.

This sequence joins TRBV9 and TRBJ2-2; D possibly corresponds to TRBD2 (6 bases). Germline V gene lookup returns CDR1 SGDLS and CDR2 YYNGEE. This CDR3 has 14 residues. V was shortened by 0 bases and J by 3 bases, with 6 bases between the two germline ends. CDR3 loop: CASSVGGDTGELFF. The DNA of the CDR3 is TGTGCCAGCAGCGTAGGGGGGGACACCGGGGAGCTGTTTTTT.

The chain links TRBV28 to TRBJ2-2; TRBD1 is a possible D gene (6 bases). The V and J ends lost 6 bases and 6 bases respectively, with 17 bases between them. This CDR3 is built from 15 residues. CDR1 and CDR2 from the germline V gene are MDHEN and SYDVKM. CDR3 nucleotides: TGTGCCAGCAGCCCCTCCGGGACAACCCCCGGGGAGCTGTTTTTT. Its protein product is CASSPSGTTPGELFF.

The rearrangement joins TRBV5-8 to TRBJ2-6; no reliable D call. CDR1 is SGHTS and CDR2 is YDEGEE in the germline V gene. The CDR3 loop spans 13 amino acids. The V gene lost 4 bases and the J gene lost 5 bases, with 7 bases spanning the gap. DNA for the CDR3: TGTGCCAGCAGCCCGGTCTGGGCCAACGTCCTGACTTTC. This sequence encodes CASSPVWANVLTF. Complete variable domain (other parts from reference TRBV5-8 and TRBJ2-6): EAGVTQSPTHLIKTRGQQATLRCSPISGHTSVYWYQQALGLGLQFLLWYDEGEERNRGNFPPRFSGRQFPNYSSELNVNALELEDSALYLCASSPVWANVLTFGAGSRLTVL.

The chain uses TRBV4-3 and TRBJ2-4; D is unclear. With 1 base removed from V and 0 bases from J, the gap between germline ends came to 7 bases. The CDR3 sequence is 15 residues long. Germline V gene sequence: CDR1 LGHNA, CDR2 YSLEER. The CDR3 nucleotides read TGCGCCAGCAGCCAAGGTCCGGGAGCCAAAAACATTCAGTACTTC. Protein product: CASSQGPGAKNIQYF.

This chain uses TRBV7-2 with TRBJ1-1; D not resolved. The germline V and J ends were trimmed by 8 bases and 1 base, with 11 bases remaining between them. The CDR3 consists of 13 residues. Germline values: CDR1 SGHTA, CDR2 FQGNSA. The CDR3 DNA sequence: TGTGCCAGCCAAATAAGGAGGAACACTGAAGCTTTCTTT. The encoded protein is CASQIRRNTEAFF.

There are a few counts of this clone. This chain links TRBV5-4 with TRBJ2-7; TRBD2 agrees at 9 bases. Looked up from germline, CDR1 is SGHNT and CDR2 is YYREEE (reference sequence). V lost 4 bases to trimming and J lost 0 bases; unmatched junction nucleotides: 5. The CDR3 has 15 amino acids. This chain's CDR3 is CASSPSSGDSYEQYF. The CDR3 bases are TGTGCCAGCAGCCCTTCTAGCGGGGACTCCTACGAGCAGTACTTC.

Here the CDR3 DNA reads TGTGCCAGCAGCTTAGGACAGGGTTCAGGCCTCTACGAGCAGTACTTC. It encodes CASSLGQGSGLYEQYF. The chain combines TRBV7-2 with TRBJ2-7; 7 bases line up with TRBD1. From germline, CDR1 is SGHTA and CDR2 FQGNSA. With 1 base clipped from V and 3 bases from J, the junction kept 9 bases outside the gene matches. The CDR3 consists of 16 residues.

V and J are TRBV10-3 and TRBJ2-7; 9 positions agree with TRBD1. CDR1 and CDR2 from the germline V gene are ENHRY and SYGVKD. This CDR3 has 14 residues. V was pared by 5 bases and J by 3 bases, with 5 bases of the junction left unmatched. CDR3 DNA: TGTGCCATCAGTTCCGGGACAGGGTACTACGAGCAGTACTTC. Its translation: CAISSGTGYYEQYF.

The chain combines TRBV6-1 with TRBJ2-5; 10 bases are shared with TRBD2. This CDR3 contains 15 residues. Losses at the gene ends were 6 bases for V and 5 bases for J; bases not matched to a gene: 9. Germline values: CDR1 MNHNS, CDR2 SASEGT. The CDR3 sequence: CASSFLAGADETQYF. Here the CDR3 DNA reads TGTGCCAGCAGCTTCCTAGCGGGAGCGGATGAGACCCAGTACTTC.

This chain connects TRBV4-2 to TRBJ2-2; 9 nucleotides align to TRBD1. Trimming removed 0 bases from V and 3 bases from J; junction bases left unmatched: 5. The CDR3 totals 17 residues. Germline V lookup: CDR1 LGHNA, CDR2 YNFKEQ. This CDR3 reads CASSQDPQGAYTGELFF. Here the CDR3 DNA reads TGTGCCAGCAGCCAAGATCCACAGGGGGCGTACACCGGGGAGCTGTTTTTT.

This clone has just a few counts. The chain recombines TRBV7-8 with TRBJ2-5, with 7 bases fitting TRBD2. This CDR3 is 15 amino acids long. In germline, CDR1 is SGHVS, CDR2 FQNEAQ. Unmatched junction bases numbered 8, after V lost 2 bases and J lost 5 bases. The CDR3 loop is CASSLSAGVRETQYF. In nucleotides, the CDR3 is TGTGCCAGCAGCTTAAGTGCGGGAGTGAGGGAGACCCAGTACTTC.